Listed here are 25 T cell receptor beta chains from one sample, sequenced in a study of T cells in Graves' hyperthyroidism and ophthalmopathy. TCR beta CDR3 regions were amplified from RNA transcripts. The HTBI set primed first-round TCR CDR3 RT-PCR. TCRdb reanalysed the multiplex PCR reads using MiXCR and keeps one entry per CDR3 protein. The top ten hold less than 30% of the sample, which has about 500,000 distinct CDR3 sequences, about 16% seen once. The specimen was blood. The source is a woman aged 25 to 39 with Graves' ophthalmopathy.

This clonotype was recorded many times. The chain is built from TRBV29-1 and TRBJ2-1; TRBD1 agrees at 9 bases. Trimming removed 4 bases from V and 8 bases from J; junction bases left unmatched: 6. The germline gives CDR1 SQVTM, CDR2 ANQGSEA. This CDR3 is built from 13 residues. The CDR3, as DNA: TGCAGCGTTGTAGAGGACAGGGGCTATGAGCAGTTCTTC. It yields the protein CSVVEDRGYEQFF.

This clonotype has at least ten counts. The chain recombines TRBV10-3 with TRBJ2-5; possibly TRBD2 for D (6 bases). CDR3 length: 14 amino acids. V was cut by 2 bases and J by 3 bases, with 10 bases left in between. From germline, CDR1 is ENHRY and CDR2 SYGVKD. CDR3 DNA sequence: TGTGCCATCAGTGAGGTTGGAGGGGAAGAGACCCAGTACTTC. Amino acids: CAISEVGGEETQYF.

At least ten counts were recorded for this clonotype. The chain links TRBV6-5 to TRBJ2-1; D is unresolved. Germline CDR1 and CDR2: MNHEY and SVGAGI. V gave up 2 bases and J gave up 4 bases, with 6 bases separating them. This CDR3 has 13 amino acids. The CDR3 nucleotides are TGTGCCAGCAGTTACGACGGGTACAATGAGCAGTTCTTC. Encoded protein: CASSYDGYNEQFF.

The chain recombines TRBV3-1 with TRBJ2-6; TRBD2 might be the D (5 bases). The CDR3 contains 19 residues. The V gene's germline CDR1 is LGHDT and CDR2 YNNKEL (reference sequence). Trimming shortened V by 3 bases and J by 1 base, and 19 bases separated the two germline ends. The CDR3 here is CASSQGAGLQISGANVLTF. CDR3 bases: TGTGCCAGCAGCCAGGGCGCCGGACTTCAGATTTCTGGGGCCAACGTCCTGACTTTC.

CDR3 DNA: TGTGCCATCAGTTCGCGGACAGGAGGCTCTGGGGCCAACGTCCTGACTTTC. Translated: CAISSRTGGSGANVLTF. The chain couples TRBV10-3 to TRBJ2-6, with 7 bases fitting TRBD1. V was pared by 5 bases and J by 0 bases, with 7 bases of the junction left unmatched. Germline V lookup: CDR1 ENHRY, CDR2 SYGVKD. This CDR3 has 17 amino acids.

This clonotype has at least ten counts. The chain has TRBV7-2 and TRBJ2-1; 7 bases are shared with TRBD2. CDR1 is SGHTA and CDR2 is FQGNSA in the germline V gene. V shed 2 bases and J 0 bases; nucleotides not matched to a gene: 4. This CDR3 is built from 16 residues. The CDR3 is CASSLRWDYSYNEQFF. CDR3 DNA sequence: TGTGCCAGCAGCTTACGATGGGACTACTCCTACAATGAGCAGTTCTTC.

This clonotype has a handful of counts. The rearrangement joins TRBV7-6 to TRBJ1-2, with TRBD1 as a possible D gene (5 bases). Germline V gene lookup returns CDR1 SGHVS and CDR2 FNYEAQ. Trimming pared 1 base from V and 6 bases from J, leaving 21 bases between. This CDR3 spans 17 amino acids. The CDR3 is CASSLGPGRGSRDGYTF. The CDR3 region has the DNA TGTGCCAGCAGCTTAGGGCCGGGGAGGGGATCTCGGGATGGCTACACCTTC.

This clonotype was seen many times. This chain uses TRBV28 with TRBJ2-1; 9 bases agree with TRBD1. This CDR3 spans 14 amino acids. V shed 8 bases, J shed 4 bases, and the junction held 6 bases outside the gene matches. From germline, CDR1 is MDHEN and CDR2 SYDVKM. CDR3 in amino acids: CASLTGTGYNEQFF. DNA of the CDR3: TGTGCCAGCCTTACAGGGACAGGGTACAATGAGCAGTTCTTC.

This clonotype was seen more than once but under ten times. The chain employs TRBV7-3 and TRBJ1-1; 10 nucleotides agree with TRBD1. V was pared by 5 bases and J by 1 base, with 4 bases of the junction left unmatched. The CDR3 sequence is 15 residues long. Germline CDR1 SGHTA, CDR2 FQGTGA. The CDR3 sequence: CASSLGDRGNTEAFF. CDR3 sequence (DNA): TGTGCCAGCAGCCTGGGGGACAGGGGGAACACTGAAGCTTTCTTT.

Notes on this clonotype: This may stem from a read error, because a much larger clone lies one nucleotide away. The V gene is TRBV7-2, the J gene TRBJ2-7; possibly TRBD2 for D (6 bases). The CDR3 has 15 amino acids. Germline loops: CDR1 SGHTA, CDR2 FQGNSA. Trimming left V 2 bases short and J 7 bases short, with 18 bases between. CDR3 region: CASSLSFGSAGEQYF. Here the CDR3 DNA reads TGTGCCAGCAGCTTATCTTTTGGGTCTGCGGGGGAGCAGTACTTC.

V usage is TRBV20-1 and J usage is TRBJ2-1; 7 bases are shared with TRBD2. This CDR3 has 14 amino acids. Germline assignment: CDR1 DFQATT and CDR2 SNEGSKA (reference sequence). The ends lost 5 bases at V and 9 bases at J; junction bases unmatched: 13. In DNA form, the CDR3 reads TGCAGTGCTCCCGGGGGGACTACTGAGAGTGAGCAGTTCTTC. This gives the protein CSAPGGTTESEQFF.

The chain uses TRBV19 and TRBJ2-6, with D possibly TRBD1 on 6 matching bases. V was clipped by 6 bases and J by 0 bases, with 18 bases between them. CDR1 and CDR2 from the germline V gene are LNHDA and SQIVND (reference sequence). This CDR3 contains 18 residues. In DNA, the CDR3 is TGTGCCAGTAGCGTTGCGACAGGTACGAGCTCTGGGGCCAACGTCCTGACTTTC. It encodes CASSVATGTSSGANVLTF. The complete variable domain, with remaining parts taken from reference TRBV19 and TRBJ2-6, reads DGGITQSPKYLFRKEGQNVTLSCEQNLNHDAMYWYRQDPGQGLRLIYYSQIVNDFQKGDIAEGYSVSREKKESFPLTVTSAQKNPTAFYLCASSVATGTSSGANVLTFGAGSRLTVL.

This clonotype was counted between two and nine times. The chain employs TRBV9 and TRBJ2-1; D gene uncertain. V shed 2 bases and J shed 3 bases, with 12 bases lying between them. Per germline, CDR1 SGDLS and CDR2 YYNGEE. This CDR3 has 15 amino acids. The CDR3 sequence is CASSVRGVSYNEQFF. Written as DNA, the CDR3 is TGTGCCAGCAGCGTCCGAGGCGTCAGCTACAATGAGCAGTTCTTC.

The rearrangement joins TRBV29-1 to TRBJ2-5; 10 bases match TRBD2. Germline CDR1 and CDR2: SQVTM and ANQGSEA. The CDR3 covers 12 residues. Trimming removed 4 bases from V and 8 bases from J; junction bases left unmatched: 4. DNA for the CDR3: TGCAGCGTTGTCCTAGCGGGAGAAACCCAGTACTTC. Encoded protein: CSVVLAGETQYF.

The J gene is TRBJ2-3, the V gene TRBV4-1, with 14 bases fitting TRBD2. Germline lookup yields CDR1 MGHRA and CDR2 YSYEKL. The CDR3 is 17 amino acids. V trimming: 6 bases; J trimming: 3 bases; junction bases outside the gene matches: 8. The CDR3 coding sequence is TGCGCCAGCAGGGGACTAGCGGGAGTAACTGGGACAGATACGCAGTATTTT. Translated: CASRGLAGVTGTDTQYF.

In its sample, this clonotype was seen many times. The V and J genes are TRBV12-3 or TRBV12-4 and TRBJ2-1; D is perhaps TRBD1 or TRBD2 (5 bases each). V lost 5 bases to trimming and J lost 7 bases, with 21 bases between them. The CDR3 covers 16 residues. The CDR3 DNA is TGTGCCAGCAGTCGGGACCATGGGACCCCAGGGAATGAGCAGTTCTTC. The encoded protein is CASSRDHGTPGNEQFF.

Concerning this clonotype itself: This may stem from a read error, because a much larger clone lies one nucleotide away. J is TRBJ2-7 and V is TRBV28; TRBD2 agrees at 7 bases. Germline V gene lookup returns CDR1 MDHEN and CDR2 SYDVKM. The CDR3 totals 18 residues. CDR3 region: CAGSLHLEAGVPSYEQYF. The DNA of the CDR3 is TGTGCCGGCAGTTTACATCTCGAGGCGGGAGTCCCCTCCTACGAGCAGTACTTC. The complete variable domain, with remaining parts taken from reference TRBV28 and TRBJ2-7, reads DVKVTQSSRYLVKRTGEKVFLECVQDMDHENMFWYRQDPGLGLRLIYFSYDVKMKEKGDIPEGYSVSREKKERFSLILESASTNQTSMYLCAGSLHLEAGVPSYEQYFGPGTRLTVT.

The rearrangement joins TRBV28 to TRBJ2-7; D may correspond to TRBD1 or TRBD2 (5 bases each). This CDR3 is 15 amino acids long. V lost 7 bases, J lost 0 bases, and 16 bases lay in between. CDR1 is MDHEN and CDR2 is SYDVKM in the germline V gene. CDR3 loop: CASNQVGVSSYEQYF. The CDR3 DNA reads TGTGCCAGCAACCAGGTGGGGGTTAGCTCCTACGAGCAGTACTTC.

This clonotype showed up many times. This chain connects TRBV7-2 to TRBJ2-7, with 9 bases matching TRBD2. V lost 5 bases and J lost 0; bases outside the gene matches: 11. The CDR3 sequence is 17 residues long. Germline CDR1 reads SGHTA; CDR2 reads FQGNSA. CDR3 loop: CASSPPPSGASSYEQYF. The CDR3 nucleotides are TGTGCCAGCAGCCCCCCCCCTAGCGGGGCAAGCTCCTACGAGCAGTACTTC.

Only a few counts were recorded for this clonotype. V usage is TRBV30 and J usage is TRBJ1-4; a weak D match, TRBD1 (5 bases). This CDR3 is built from 13 residues. Germline V gene data show CDR1 as GTSNPN and CDR2 as SVGIG (reference sequence). The CDR3 nucleotides are TGTGCTTGGGGACGGCAAACTAATGAAAAACTGTTTTTT. Translating gives CAWGRQTNEKLFF.

This clonotype was counted at least ten times. The J gene is TRBJ2-1, the V gene TRBV12-3 or TRBV12-4; TRBD1 matches 11 bases. V shed 1 base, J shed 6 bases, and the junction held 5 bases outside the gene matches. The CDR3 spans 16 residues. The CDR3 loop reads CASSLGTGGGINEQFF. Written as DNA, the CDR3 is TGTGCCAGCAGTTTAGGGACAGGGGGCGGTATCAATGAGCAGTTCTTC.

This clonotype was recorded at least ten times. The chain recombines TRBV20-1 with TRBJ2-7; no definite D call. The CDR3 consists of 12 residues. Trimming took 1 base from V and 4 from J, leaving 8 bases between them. Germline CDR1 DFQATT, CDR2 SNEGSKA (reference sequence). Here the CDR3 DNA reads TGCAGTGCTAGAGTAAGGGCTTACGAGCAGTACTTC. This gives the protein CSARVRAYEQYF.

Ten or more counts support this clonotype. J is TRBJ2-1 and V is TRBV30, with D perhaps TRBD1 (5 bases). This CDR3 has 14 residues. Trimming left V 4 bases short and J 0 bases short, with 10 bases between. The germline V gene encodes CDR1 GTSNPN and CDR2 SVGIG (reference sequence). CDR3 amino acids: CAWTLDSSYNEQFF. The CDR3 nucleotides are TGTGCCTGGACCCTCGACAGCTCCTACAATGAGCAGTTCTTC. The full variable domain, completed using reference TRBV30 and TRBJ2-1, is SQTIHQWPATLVQPVGSPLSLECTVEGTSNPNLYWYRQAAGRGLQLLFYSVGIGQISSEVPQNLSASRPQDRQFILSSKKLLLSDSGFYLCAWTLDSSYNEQFFGPGTRLTVL.

This clonotype was recorded at least ten times. The chain uses TRBV11-2 and TRBJ2-3; 7 bases fit TRBD2. Trimming removed 1 base from V and 3 bases from J; junction bases left unmatched: 4. The CDR3 sequence is 15 residues long. Looked up from germline, CDR1 is SGHAT and CDR2 is FQNNGV. CDR3 region: CASSLAGGVTDTQYF. CDR3 DNA sequence: TGTGCCAGCAGCTTAGCGGGAGGCGTTACAGATACGCAGTATTTT.

This clonotype was observed at least ten times. The chain links TRBV7-2 to TRBJ2-3, with a tentative D call TRBD1 (5 bases). The CDR3 length is 16 residues. CDR1 SGHTA and CDR2 FQGNSA come from the germline V gene. V shed 4 bases and J shed 0 bases, with 14 bases lying between them. The CDR3 spells CASSSRQPTSTDTQYF. The CDR3 DNA follows: TGTGCCAGCAGCTCCAGACAGCCTACTAGCACAGATACGCAGTATTTT.